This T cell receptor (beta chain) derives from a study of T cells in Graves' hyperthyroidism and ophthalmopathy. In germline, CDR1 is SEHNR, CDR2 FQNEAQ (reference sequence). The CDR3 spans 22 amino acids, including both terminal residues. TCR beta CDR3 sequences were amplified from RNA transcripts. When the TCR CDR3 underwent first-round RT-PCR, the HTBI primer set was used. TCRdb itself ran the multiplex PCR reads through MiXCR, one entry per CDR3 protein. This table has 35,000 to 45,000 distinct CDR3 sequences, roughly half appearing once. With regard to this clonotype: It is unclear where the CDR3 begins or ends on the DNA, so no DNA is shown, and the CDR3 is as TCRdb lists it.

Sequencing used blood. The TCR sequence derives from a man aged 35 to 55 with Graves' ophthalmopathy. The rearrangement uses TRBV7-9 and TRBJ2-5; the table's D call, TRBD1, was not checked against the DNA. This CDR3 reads CASSSKDRGSEKLFFGSGTQYF.